This TCR beta chain derives from a study of breast tumors, draining lymph nodes, adjacent tissues listed by TCRdb under 2016. A note on the overall study: In breast cancer patients, the study compared the TCR beta repertoires of tumor, adjacent nontumor tissue and axillary lymph nodes. In human breast cancer, the study set out to assess how tumor, surrounding tissue and draining lymph node repertoires relate to one another and whether T cells might be exchanged between them. Points the paper makes about the study in general: Tumor and nontumor tissue repertoires were found to be significantly more similar in luminal-like than in basal-like breast cancer. The conclusion that tumor T cells originate in lymph nodes was presented as consistent with a hypothesis rather than as directly demonstrated. T-cell repertoire diversity in tumors was found to be lower than in lymph nodes but higher than in nontumor tissue, and preferential V and J gene usage was observed. The data were considered consistent with the idea that most tumor T cells come from the lymph node and then expand in tumor tissue.

Spanning cysteine to phenylalanine, the CDR3 consists of 12 amino acids. The retained sequence is limited to the CDR3, 36 bases, with the frame set at the first base. Cut back by 2 bases and 1 base, the V and J ends lie 5 bases apart. CDR1 and CDR2, per the germline V gene (reference sequence), are DFQATT and SNEGSKA. In the case of this clonotype: Its antigen target is currently unknown. No quality values exist for individual bases; no much larger clone is one base distant.

The run used an Illumina HiSeq 2000. TCR beta chain libraries were generated through multiplex PCR amplification. The amplified TCR beta chain products were analyzed by high-throughput sequencing. The raw public reads went through TCRdb reprocessing: fastp at Q25, MiXCR clone calling, in-frame beta chains kept. CDR3 protein sequences are deduplicated, and each keeps its most common genes and DNA. Present in this sample are hundreds of thousands of distinct CDR3 sequences, 32% of which were seen just once. Approximately 1.5% of the sample is held by the ten biggest clonotypes. Lymph node samples were obtained from the axillary draining lymph nodes of breast cancer patients.

Sequencing was carried out using axillary lymph node tissue. The receptor chain draws on TRBV20-1 and TRBJ1-1, with the D gene call left open. The TCR comes from a female donor with breast cancer. Some clones in this sample may be carry-over from other donors' samples. The CDR3 reads CSARQWNTEAFF. The bases are TGCAGTGCTAGACAGTGGAACACTGAAGCTTTCTTT.